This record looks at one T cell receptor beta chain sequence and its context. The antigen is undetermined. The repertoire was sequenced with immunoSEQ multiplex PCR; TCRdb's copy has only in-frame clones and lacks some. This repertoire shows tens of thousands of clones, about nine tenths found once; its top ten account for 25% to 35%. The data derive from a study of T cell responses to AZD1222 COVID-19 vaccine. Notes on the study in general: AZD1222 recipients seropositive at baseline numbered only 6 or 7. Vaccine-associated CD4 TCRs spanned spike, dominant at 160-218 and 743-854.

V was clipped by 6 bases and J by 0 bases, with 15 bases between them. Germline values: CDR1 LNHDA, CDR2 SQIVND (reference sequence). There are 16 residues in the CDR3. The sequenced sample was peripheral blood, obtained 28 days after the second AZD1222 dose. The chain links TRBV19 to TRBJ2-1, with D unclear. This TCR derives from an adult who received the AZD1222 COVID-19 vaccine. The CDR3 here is CASSHPDTSSYNEQFF. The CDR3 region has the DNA TGTGCCAGTAGCCACCCTGACACCAGCTCCTACAATGAGCAGTTCTTC.